What follows is one TCR beta chain and its context. Antigen: not known. The entry originates in a study of T-cell reconstitution after alpha-beta-depleted transplantation in children. Trimming cost V 0 bases and J 10 bases, with 16 bases left between them. Germline V gene data show CDR1 as SGHRS and CDR2 as YFSETQ. The CDR3 spans 14 residues. Construction of the TCRbeta library involved unique molecular identifiers. In TCRdb, the PCR reads were re-called with MiXCR into one record per CDR3 protein. The repertoire includes hundreds of thousands of distinct CDR3 sequences, approximately 15% of them detected once, and approximately 40% sits in the top ten. Study observations and caveats: About two months after transplant, alpha-beta T cells reportedly came from several hundred expanded graft clones. Once a year had passed after transplant, T-cell counts and diversity came mostly from newly produced T cells. It was surviving recipient T cells and thymic progenitors that gave some patients high TCRbeta diversity at day 60.

J is TRBJ2-5 and V is TRBV5-1; D may correspond to TRBD1 or TRBD2 (5 bases each). The sequence came from a male patient aged 2-9 years who had a stem cell transplant for acute lymphoblastic leukemia, so the T cells may come from the graft donor. Sequencing used PBMCs, mostly from graft donor cells, obtained 360 days after TCRalphabeta/CD19-depleted stem cell transplant. As DNA, the CDR3 is TGCGCCAGCAGCTTGGCGGGGCCAGAAAGGGACCAGTACTTC. It specifies CASSLAGPERDQYF. Variable domain in full (rest from reference TRBV5-1 and TRBJ2-5): KAGVTQTPRYLIKTRGQQVTLSCSPISGHRSVSWYQQTPGQGLQFLFEYFSETQRNKGNFPGRFSGRQFSNSRSEMNVSTLELGDSALYLCASSLAGPERDQYFGPGTRLLVL.